The clone carrying this T cell receptor beta chain was counted only a few times. Treatment denoted: oral pan-JAK inhibitor, 5-10 mg twice daily. The data are from a study of CD8+ T cells in alopecia areata. About the study: Tofacitinib was taken orally by treated patients, and the dose was 5 to 10 mg twice daily.

RNA was isolated and reverse transcribed to cDNA, the sequencing template. The method was immunoSEQ multiplex PCR; TCRdb's version includes in-frame clones alone and lacks a portion of them. The sample yields 65,000 to 75,000 clones, 25% to 35% seen once. The sample here was CD8+ T cells sorted from blood, taken at week 4, from a patient treated with tofacitinib. This receptor was identified in a human donor with alopecia areata.

CDR3 amino acids: CSVERQHEAFF. CDR3 coding DNA: TGCAGCGTTGAACGGCAGCACGAAGCTTTCTTT. This chain connects TRBV29-1 to TRBJ1-1; D not resolved. V was pared by 2 bases and J by 8 bases, with 9 bases between. From germline, CDR1 is SQVTM and CDR2 ANQGSEA. This CDR3 comprises 11 residues.